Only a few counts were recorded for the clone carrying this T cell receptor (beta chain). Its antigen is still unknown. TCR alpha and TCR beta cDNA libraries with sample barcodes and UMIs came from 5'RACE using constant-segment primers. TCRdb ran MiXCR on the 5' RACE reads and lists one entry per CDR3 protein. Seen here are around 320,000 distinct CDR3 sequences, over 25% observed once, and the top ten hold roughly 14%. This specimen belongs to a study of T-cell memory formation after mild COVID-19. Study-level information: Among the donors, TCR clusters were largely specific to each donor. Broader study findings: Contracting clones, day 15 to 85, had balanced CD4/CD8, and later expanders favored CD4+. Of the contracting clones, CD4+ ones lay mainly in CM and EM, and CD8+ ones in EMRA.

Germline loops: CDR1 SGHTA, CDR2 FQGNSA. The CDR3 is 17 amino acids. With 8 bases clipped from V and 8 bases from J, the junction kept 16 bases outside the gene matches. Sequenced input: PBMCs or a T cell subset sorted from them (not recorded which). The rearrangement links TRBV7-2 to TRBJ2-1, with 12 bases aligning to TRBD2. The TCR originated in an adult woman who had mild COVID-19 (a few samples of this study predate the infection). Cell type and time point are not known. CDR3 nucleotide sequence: TGTGCCAGCGGCGGGAAATTTCTAGCGGGAGGGCCGGATGAGCAGTTCTTC. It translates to CASGGKFLAGGPDEQFF.